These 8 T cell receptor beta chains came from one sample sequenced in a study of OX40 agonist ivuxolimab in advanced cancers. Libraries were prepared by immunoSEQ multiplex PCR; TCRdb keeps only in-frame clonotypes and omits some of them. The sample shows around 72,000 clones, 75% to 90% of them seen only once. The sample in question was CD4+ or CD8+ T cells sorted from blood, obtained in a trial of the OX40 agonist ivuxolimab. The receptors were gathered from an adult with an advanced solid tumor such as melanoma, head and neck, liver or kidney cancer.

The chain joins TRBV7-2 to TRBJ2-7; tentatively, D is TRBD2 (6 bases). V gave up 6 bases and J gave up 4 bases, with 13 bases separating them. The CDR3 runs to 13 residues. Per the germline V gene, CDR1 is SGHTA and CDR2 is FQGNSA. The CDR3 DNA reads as TGTGCCAGCAGGGGAGGCAGCCTATACGAGCAGTACTTC. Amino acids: CASRGGSLYEQYF. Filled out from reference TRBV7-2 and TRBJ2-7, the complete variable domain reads GAGVSQSPSNKVTEKGKDVELRCDPISGHTALYWYRQSLGQGLEFLIYFQGNSAPDKSGLPSDRFSAERTGGSVSTLTIQRTQQEDSAVYLCASRGGSLYEQYFGPGTRLTVT.

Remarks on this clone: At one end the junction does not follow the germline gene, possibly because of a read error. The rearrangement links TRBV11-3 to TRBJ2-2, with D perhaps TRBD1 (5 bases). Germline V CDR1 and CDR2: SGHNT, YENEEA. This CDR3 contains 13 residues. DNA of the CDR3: TGTGCCGGCAGCTTAGGGGAATCCGGGGAGCTGTTTTTT. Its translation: CAGSLGESGELFF.

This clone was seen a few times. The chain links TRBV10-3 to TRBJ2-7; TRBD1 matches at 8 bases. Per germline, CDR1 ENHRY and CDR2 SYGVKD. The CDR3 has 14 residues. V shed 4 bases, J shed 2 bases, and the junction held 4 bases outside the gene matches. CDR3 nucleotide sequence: TGTGCCATCAGTGCTGGGACAGGCGCCTACGAGCAGTACTTC. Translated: CAISAGTGAYEQYF.

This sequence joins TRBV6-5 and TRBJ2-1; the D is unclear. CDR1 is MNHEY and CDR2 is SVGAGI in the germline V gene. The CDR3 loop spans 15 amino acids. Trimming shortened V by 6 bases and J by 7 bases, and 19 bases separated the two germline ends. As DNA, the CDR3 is TGTGCCAGCAGCCCCGATCTACCGGGCAAAAATGAGCAGTTCTTC. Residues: CASSPDLPGKNEQFF.

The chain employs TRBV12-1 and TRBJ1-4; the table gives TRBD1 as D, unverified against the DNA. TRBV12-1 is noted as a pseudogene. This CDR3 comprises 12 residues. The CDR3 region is CASSFMNEKLFF. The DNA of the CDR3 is TGTGCCAGCAGCTTCATGAATGAAAAACTGTTTTTT.

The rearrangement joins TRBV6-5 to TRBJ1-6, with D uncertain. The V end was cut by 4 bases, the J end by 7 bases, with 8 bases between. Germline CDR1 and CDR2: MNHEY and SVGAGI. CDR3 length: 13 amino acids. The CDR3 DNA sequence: TGTGCCAGCAGTTCTATACTAAATTCACCCCTCCACTTT. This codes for CASSSILNSPLHF.

The CDR3 DNA reads as TGTGCCAGCAGCTTGGGCCAGACAGGCAGCACCTTC. It codes for CASSLGQTGSTF. The J gene is TRBJ1-2, the V gene TRBV5-4, with D possibly matching TRBD1 (6 bases). The CDR3 sequence is 12 residues long. Germline V gene data show CDR1 as SGHNT and CDR2 as YYREEE (reference sequence). Trimming removed 0 bases at V and 13 bases at J, with 13 bases between.

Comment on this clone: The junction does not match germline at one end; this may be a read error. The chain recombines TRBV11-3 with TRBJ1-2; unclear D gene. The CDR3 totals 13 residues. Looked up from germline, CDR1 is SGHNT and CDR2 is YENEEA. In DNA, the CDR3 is TGTACCAGCAGCCCCGAAGGGAACTATGGCTACACCTTC. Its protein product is CTSSPEGNYGYTF. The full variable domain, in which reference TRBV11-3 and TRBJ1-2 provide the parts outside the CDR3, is EAGVVQSPRYKIIEKKQPVAFWCNPISGHNTLYWYLQNLGQGPELLIRYENEEAVDDSQLPKDRFSAERLKGVDSTLKIQPAELGDSAVYLCTSSPEGNYGYTFGSGTRLTVV.